This is a list of T cell receptor beta chains from one sample in a study of PD-L1 blockade in urothelial cancer. Generated by immunoSEQ multiplex PCR, the TCRdb table keeps only in-frame clones and is missing some. The sample has tens of thousands of clones, 80% to 90% seen once; the top ten hold about 10%. The sequencing used PBMCs, collected around atezolizumab (anti-PD-L1) treatment. These receptor sequences come from a man in his sixties or seventies with urothelial cancer. CDR3s include the opening cysteine and the closing phenylalanine or tryptophan. D genes are given only for firm matches. Clone sizes are given selectively: once, few, many, or a class where the clone is expanded.

d_call	clone_size	v_call	j_call	cdr3_nt	cdr3_aa
-	-	TRBV5-1	TRBJ1-1	TGCGCCAGCCCCGGGGGGGGGAACACTGAAGCTTTCTTT	CASPGGGNTEAFF
-	-	TRBV6-6	TRBJ2-3	TGTGCCAGCAGAAGGCGGTTTCGTAGCACAGATACGCAGTATTTT	CASRRRFRSTDTQYF
-	-	TRBV7-3	TRBJ2-3	TGTGCCAGCAGCTTAAATACGCGGCTAGATACGCAGTATTTT	CASSLNTRLDTQYF
-	-	TRBV2	TRBJ2-1	TGTGCCAGCATCCTAGACCAGCGATCCGATGAGCAGTTCTTC	CASILDQRSDEQFF
TRBD1	-	TRBV7-9	TRBJ2-7	TGTGCCAGCAGCTTGGAGAACAGGGGAGCGTACTTC	CASSLENRGAYF
TRBD1	once	TRBV13	TRBJ2-7	TGTGCCAGCAGCTCCCCCGGGACAGACTACGAGCAGTACTTC	CASSSPGTDYEQYF
-	-	TRBV5-6	TRBJ2-7	TGTGCCAGCAGCCCCGACTCCAGCGGTCTTTACGAGCAGTACTTC	CASSPDSSGLYEQYF
-	-	TRBV5-4	TRBJ1-4	TGTGCCAGCAGCTTGGCCCCCTCGGGGACTAATGAAAAACTGTTTTTT	CASSLAPSGTNEKLFF
TRBD1	once	TRBV5-6	TRBJ2-7	TGTGCCAGCAGCCGGGTGGACAGGGGGACCTCCTACGAGCAGTACTTC	CASSRVDRGTSYEQYF
-	-	TRBV2	TRBJ1-1	TGTGCCAGCAGGGCAGGGGCCGCACGGGACACTGAAGCTTTCTTT	CASRAGAARDTEAFF
TRBD2	-	TRBV5-1	TRBJ2-3	TGCGCCAGCAGCTTGGACCTAGCGGGCGGAGTTACTAGCACAGATACGCAGTATTTT	CASSLDLAGGVTSTDTQYF
-	-	TRBV30	TRBJ1-1	TGTGCCTGGGAAGGGGGGGGCGCGGGGACTGAAGCTTTCTTT	CAWEGGGAGTEAFF
TRBD1	-	TRBV29-1	TRBJ2-1	TGCAGCGGGGGGACAGGGACGGGAAATGAGCAGTTCTTC	CSGGTGTGNEQFF
-	-	TRBV9	TRBJ2-6	TGTGCCAGCAGCCCAGGGACTGGGGCCAACGTCCTGACTTTC	CASSPGTGANVLTF
TRBD1	once	TRBV6-5	TRBJ1-5	TGTGCCAGCAGTGCCATGACAGGGGCCCCCCGGCCCCAGCATTTT	CASSAMTGAPRPQHF
-	few	TRBV19	TRBJ1-1	TGTGCCAGTAGTAGTCAACGGGGCACTGAAGCTTTCTTT	CASSSQRGTEAFF
TRBD1	-	TRBV6-6	TRBJ1-1	TGTGCCAGCAGCCCGAACAGGGGTAACACTGAAGCTTTCTTT	CASSPNRGNTEAFF
TRBD1	-	TRBV28	TRBJ2-7	TGTGCCAGCAGCCCACAAGACAGGGTGACCTACGAGCAGTACTTC	CASSPQDRVTYEQYF
-	-	TRBV4-2	TRBJ2-1	TGTGCCAGCAGCGATGACACAGGGAGCTCCTACAATGAGCAGTTCTTC	CASSDDTGSSYNEQFF
-	-	TRBV11-3	TRBJ2-6	TGTGCCAGCAGCTTACAGGCCGGGGCCAACGTCCTGACTTTC	CASSLQAGANVLTF
-	-	TRBV4-1	TRBJ2-3	TGCGCCAGCAGCCAAGATAATAAACTAGTAAGCACAGATACGCAGTATTTT	CASSQDNKLVSTDTQYF
-	-	TRBV7-9	TRBJ1-2	TGTGCCAGCAGCTTAGGGGGGGATGGCTACACCTTC	CASSLGGDGYTF